Listed below are T cell receptor beta chains from one sample, sequenced in a study of blood T cells in healthy people across ages. TCRdb re-called the 5' RACE reads through MiXCR, storing one row per CDR3 protein. The data show approximately 810,000 distinct CDR3 sequences, less than 35% seen once. Input material: blood. All receptors come from an elderly woman in good health. CDR3s include the opening cysteine and the closing phenylalanine or tryptophan. Fields, in order: V gene, J gene, clone size, D gene, CDR3 DNA, CDR3 protein. D genes are given only for firm matches. Not all rows give a size; the values are once, few, many and, for expanded clones, a class.

TRBV29-1	TRBJ1-1	.	.	TGCAGCGTTGAAGGGGGAAGGGGACATGAAGCTTTCTTT	CSVEGGRGHEAFF
TRBV27	TRBJ1-2	many	.	TGTGCCAGCAGTTTATCGTTCACAGGACCTCCTAACTATGGCTACACCTTC	CASSLSFTGPPNYGYTF
TRBV7-2	TRBJ2-1	few	TRBD1	TGTGCCAACAGACAGGGCGGCTCCTACAATGAGCAGTTCTTC	CANRQGGSYNEQFF
TRBV7-9	TRBJ1-2	few	.	TGTGCCGGCAGCTTAGCAAGGCAGGCGATTAACTATGGCTACACCTTC	CAGSLARQAINYGYTF
TRBV20-1	TRBJ1-1	few	.	TGCAGTGCCTCCAGGGGTTTGGATACTGAAGCTTTCTTT	CSASRGLDTEAFF
TRBV7-9	TRBJ2-1	.	.	TGTGTCAGCAGCTTAGGGATAGGGAGGTCCTACAATGAGCAGTTCTTC	CVSSLGIGRSYNEQFF
TRBV18	TRBJ2-5	few	TRBD1	TGTGCCAGCTCACCGAGTACAGGGGGCTTCGGAGAGGCCCAGTACTTC	CASSPSTGGFGEAQYF
TRBV6-5	TRBJ1-2	.	TRBD1	TGTGCCAGCAGATCAACAGGGGGCGGCGGGTACACCTTC	CASRSTGGGGYTF
TRBV3-1	TRBJ2-5	many	.	TGTGCCAGCAGCCAAACTAAAGAGACCCAGTACTTC	CASSQTKETQYF
TRBV5-1	TRBJ2-1	many	TRBD2	TGCGCCAGCAGCTTAACTCTAGCGGGGGGGTACAATGAGCAGTTCTTC	CASSLTLAGGYNEQFF
TRBV4-2	TRBJ1-1	few	.	TGTGCCAGCAGCCAAGCCGTTCAGGGAGGGGCTGAAGCTTTCTTT	CASSQAVQGGAEAFF
TRBV20-1	TRBJ1-2	many	TRBD1	TGCAGTGCTAGAGTTGGGCACAGGGGGCTGAGTGGCTACACCTTC	CSARVGHRGLSGYTF
TRBV4-2	TRBJ1-2	many	TRBD1	TGTGCCAGCAGCCTGCGACAGGGTAATGCCTATGGCTACACCTTC	CASSLRQGNAYGYTF
TRBV20-1	TRBJ2-5	.	.	TGCAGTGCTAGAGAACGACAAAGGGAGCAGTACTTC	CSARERQREQYF
TRBV12-3/TRBV12-4	TRBJ1-2	many	.	TGTGCCAGCAGTTTCTCTGGGGTAGCTAACTATGGCTACACCTTC	CASSFSGVANYGYTF
TRBV6-5	TRBJ2-4	many	.	TGTGCCAGCAGTTACTCGAAGGGGGACGGCTATGCCAAAAACATTCAGTACTTC	CASSYSKGDGYAKNIQYF
TRBV20-1	TRBJ2-5	many	.	TGCAGTGCTAGAGATCTTGCGGGGGCTAAAGAGACCCAGTACTTC	CSARDLAGAKETQYF
TRBV20-1	TRBJ2-3	many	TRBD2	TGCAGTGCCAGGGGACTAGCGGGATTAACTAGCACAGATACGCAGTATTTT	CSARGLAGLTSTDTQYF
TRBV20-1	TRBJ2-5	.	TRBD2	TGCAGCGCCGGAAAAGCGGGGATCCAAGAGACCCAGTACTTC	CSAGKAGIQETQYF
TRBV2	TRBJ1-6	few	TRBD1	TGTGCCAGCCTGGGCCGGGACAGGGGTAATTCACCCCTCCACTTT	CASLGRDRGNSPLHF
TRBV13	TRBJ2-7	many	.	TGTGCCAGCAGCTTAGGGTACTACGAGCAGTACTTC	CASSLGYYEQYF